Listed here are 7 T cell receptor beta chains from one sample, sequenced in a study of cytomegalovirus exposure and HLA in healthy donors. PCR used 60 Vbeta primers and 13 Jbeta primers. The method was immunoSEQ multiplex PCR; TCRdb's version includes in-frame clones alone and lacks a portion of them. This sample has about 130,000 clones, with 82% found just once. Sample: PBMCs. These receptors all stem from a boy aged 10-17 years in good health and CMV-seronegative.

This clone was seen once. The gene calls are TRBV4-3 and TRBJ2-1; TRBD2 might be the D (6 bases). The CDR3 runs 14 residues. Germline V gene lookup returns CDR1 LGHNA and CDR2 YSLEER. The V gene lost 5 bases and the J gene lost 8 bases, with 16 bases spanning the gap. The CDR3 DNA sequence: TGCGCCAGCAGCTTCCGACTAGTAAGCGATGAGCAGTTCTTC. Amino acids: CASSFRLVSDEQFF.

The V call is TRBV6-1, the J call TRBJ2-7, with 7 bases fitting TRBD1. V lost 8 bases to trimming and J lost 0 bases; unmatched junction nucleotides: 7. The CDR3 totals 14 residues. Looked up from germline, CDR1 is MNHNS and CDR2 is SASEGT. In DNA, the CDR3 is TGTGCCAGCCGCGAGGACAGGTCCTCCTACGAGCAGTACTTC. It encodes CASREDRSSYEQYF.

This chain uses TRBV7-8 with TRBJ2-7, with D tentatively TRBD2 (7 bases). CDR1 is SGHVS and CDR2 is FQNEAQ in the germline V gene. V shed 5 bases and J shed 4 bases, with 15 bases lying between them. The CDR3 is 14 amino acids. Written as DNA, the CDR3 is TGTGCCAGCAGCGAGGGGGGCGGGAGTTACGAGCAGTACTTC. It specifies CASSEGGGSYEQYF.

In its sample, this clone was seen once. The V gene is TRBV6-5, the J gene TRBJ2-3; TRBD2 agrees at 8 bases. The germline CDR1 and CDR2 sequences are MNHEY and SVGAGI. V shed 10 bases, J shed 4 bases, and the junction held 1 base outside the gene matches. The CDR3 loop spans 11 amino acids. The DNA of the CDR3 is TGTGCCACAGCGGGAGCAGATACGCAGTATTTT. It is translated as CATAGADTQYF.

This sequence joins TRBV19 and TRBJ2-1, with TRBD2 matching over 8 bases. Germline loops: CDR1 LNHDA, CDR2 SQIVND (reference sequence). Losses at the gene ends were 3 bases for V and 7 bases for J; bases not matched to a gene: 11. The CDR3 length is 16 residues. The CDR3 is CASSIFVGTSRNEQFF. The CDR3 bases are TGTGCCAGTAGTATCTTCGTCGGGACTAGTAGAAATGAGCAGTTCTTC.

The V gene is TRBV11-1, the J gene TRBJ2-1; 12 nucleotides align to TRBD2. Losses at the gene ends were 3 bases for V and 7 bases for J; bases not matched to a gene: 4. Germline values: CDR1 SGHAT, CDR2 FQDESV (reference sequence). The CDR3 length is 15 residues. In nucleotides, the CDR3 is TGTGCCAGCAGCTTGCTAGCGGGAGGGCAGAATGAGCAGTTCTTC. Protein sequence: CASSLLAGGQNEQFF.

The rearrangement links TRBV21-1 to TRBJ2-5; the table names TRBD1, a call not compared with the DNA. TRBV21-1 is an annotated pseudogene. The CDR3 runs to 11 residues. The CDR3: CAAGPQETQYF. The CDR3 nucleotides are TGTGCCGCAGGGCCTCAAGAGACCCAGTACTTC.